The clone carrying this T cell receptor beta chain was seen a single time. The data belong to a study of blood T cell repertoires in COVID-19. The CDR3 covers 14 residues. CDR1 and CDR2 (germline): MDHEN, SYDVKM. The V gene lost 3 bases and the J gene lost 0 bases, with 8 bases spanning the gap. Assay used: immunoSEQ multiplex PCR; TCRdb lists only in-frame clones, some missing. The sample records about 200,000 clones, less than 90% being singletons. The clonotype originates from a young woman who had been exposed to COVID-19. The specimen was PBMCs or T cells enriched from blood (not recorded which). The V call is TRBV28, the J call TRBJ2-5; D gene uncertain. CDR3 in amino acids: CASSFRQNQETQYF. The CDR3 region has the DNA TGTGCCAGCAGTTTCCGACAAAACCAAGAGACCCAGTACTTC.